The clone carrying this TCR beta chain was found a few times. As yet, its antigen is unknown. This record belongs to a study of cytomegalovirus exposure and HLA in healthy donors. Study context: Researchers found that around 80% of 350 to 500 genotyped donors fell within the Caucasian-associated ancestry cluster.

The CDR3 is made up of 15 amino acids. J was trimmed by 1 base and V by 4 bases; bases with no gene match: 5. The germline gives CDR1 SGHRS, CDR2 YFSETQ. Findings of the study overall: Immune exposure information available was restricted to CMV serostatus. HLA-A and HLA-B allele assignments for most subjects were reportedly predicted accurately using TCR beta sequences. Three chains linked to CMV were shown in vitro to be specific for CMV antigens.

Primers included in the PCR were 60 Vbeta and 13 Jbeta primers. Assay: immunoSEQ multiplex PCR; the TCRdb copy retains only in-frame clones and omits some. The sample holds 95,000 to 100,000 clones, roughly 80% seen once. The chain employs TRBV5-1 and TRBJ2-5, with 9 bases aligning to TRBD2. The TCR originated in a man in his forties in good health and CMV-seronegative. The specimen sequenced was PBMCs. As DNA, the CDR3 is TGCGCCAGCAGCGGTAGCGGGGGTGGCCAAGAGACCCAGTACTTC. Protein product: CASSGSGGGQETQYF. The full variable domain, with the rest looked up from reference TRBV5-1 and TRBJ2-5, is KAGVTQTPRYLIKTRGQQVTLSCSPISGHRSVSWYQQTPGQGLQFLFEYFSETQRNKGNFPGRFSGRQFSNSRSEMNVSTLELGDSALYLCASSGSGGGQETQYFGPGTRLLVL.